This TCR beta chain was documented in a study of blood T cell repertoires in COVID-19. The junction had 6 bases not matched to a gene; V was cut back by 6 bases and J by 3 bases. CDR1 MNHEY and CDR2 SVGAGI come from the germline V gene. The CDR3 extends over 15 amino acids. Original processing notes: Reference gene primer amplification in the assay estimated nucleated cell counts. Libraries were prepared by immunoSEQ multiplex PCR; TCRdb keeps only in-frame clonotypes and omits some of them. Clonal size and the V and J genes are those of that table, whereas D and trimming came from the DNA. This sample has about 130,000 clones, with about 80% found just once.

This clonotype originated in a woman aged 80 or over with acute or convalescent COVID-19. Sequenced: peripheral blood. This chain connects TRBV6-5 to TRBJ1-5, with 9 bases aligning to TRBD1. CDR3 sequence (DNA): TGTGCCAGCAGAAAGGACAGGGGCGACAATCAGCCCCAGCATTTT. It encodes CASRKDRGDNQPQHF.